This T cell receptor beta chain was sequenced in a study of blood T cells in healthy people across ages (dated by TCRdb to between 2015 and 2016). Background for the entire study: In model experiments, roughly one uniquely barcoded TCR beta cDNA molecule per two T cells was captured by template switching. Using deep sequencing normalized with unique cDNA molecular identifiers, the study measured how TCR beta repertoire diversity changes with age. To avoid experimental bias, donors of different ages were spread randomly across the sequencing lanes. Using the same blood draw, the study looked at two additional independent replicas of 1 million unique cDNA reads for two donors, one aged 18 to 30 and the other aged 80 or older. The donors were split into four age groups: young (average 16 years), middle-aged (around 40), aged (more than 55) and long-lived (roughly 80). Beyond this particular receptor, the publication reports: Estimates of total diversity based on one million sequenced T cells were regarded as lower bounds and as underestimates. The CMV infection status of donors was not known, potentially confounding age-related changes in expanded clonotypes. Compared with the aged group, more naive CD4+ T cells, fewer expanded clones and increased TCR diversity were shown by the long-lived group, suggesting age selection. As age increased, observed TCR beta diversity per million T cells dropped in a roughly linear way, and a significant reduction was already evident by age 40. Observed TCR beta diversity correlated strongly with the percentage of naive T cells measured by flow cytometry. Bulk unsorted PBMC profiling prevented conclusive comparison of naive and antigen-experienced compartments.

This clonotype has only a few counts. Its antigen is unknown. There are no base qualities to consult, and no much larger clone falls within one base. The library was built by means of 5' RACE. TCRdb names Illumina HiSeq 2500 as the instrument used. A second PCR of 7 to 11 cycles was performed with a sample-barcoded 5' primer and a J-beta primer mix. A unique molecular identifier was introduced onto each TCR beta cDNA molecule by a template-switch 5' adaptor carrying 12 random nucleotides. Each sample yielded at least 2.5 million CDR3-containing paired-end reads. First-strand cDNA was synthesized from all RNA with the Mint cDNA synthesis kit, primed by a TRBC-specific oligonucleotide. All cDNA was treated with uracil-DNA glycosylase and then went through a first 18-cycle PCR with the universal primers M1SS and BC2_uni_R. For the original study's pipeline: Normalization of each sample was performed by random selection of 1 million high-quality reads, each carrying a distinct molecular identifier. Instead of being binned into consensus sequences, reads that shared molecular identifiers were thrown out. MiTCR, with a Q25 quality threshold and the strictest error-elimination algorithm, was used for CDR3 identification, clonotype clustering and error correction. A nonparametric unseen species model with Euler transformation was used to estimate lower-bound total TCR beta diversity. TCRdb handled the public reads itself, with Q25 trimming in fastp and clone calling in MiXCR, and kept productive beta chains. Rows with one shared CDR3 protein collapse into an entry with the most common genes and DNA. The V and J calls reflect TCRdb's pipeline rather than the authors' work. The sample contains about 1.8 million distinct CDR3 sequences, around 50% of them found a single time. Together, the top ten hold approximately 2% of the sample.

The roughly 42 donors, aged about 6 to 95 years, were systemically healthy Caucasian individuals from Russia. Each donor gave around 9.9 milliliters of peripheral blood, collected into EDTA-treated Vacutainer tubes. Ficoll-Paque density-gradient centrifugation was used to isolate PBMCs, with at least 7 million obtained per sample. Total RNA was extracted from PBMCs with Trizol reagent, with at least 6 micrograms obtained per sample. Naive CD45RAhigh/CD27high T cell percentages were measured by flow cytometry on a PBMC aliquot from every donor. The CDR3 spans 15 residues, from the cysteine through the phenylalanine. Solely the CDR3 DNA is kept, with 45 bases framed from the first base. The germline V gene gives CDR1 as SGDLS and CDR2 as YYNGEE. Trimming accounts for 3 bases at V and 7 bases at J, while the number of junction bases matched to no gene is 9.

The receptor was derived from a woman in her thirties or forties in good health. Material: blood. In this chain, TRBV9 is recombined with TRBJ2-1; 8 bases in between match TRBD2. For the CDR3, the sequence is CASSGEGTRLNEQFF. The DNA sequence is as follows: TGTGCCAGCAGCGGGGAAGGGACTAGGTTGAATGAGCAGTTCTTC.